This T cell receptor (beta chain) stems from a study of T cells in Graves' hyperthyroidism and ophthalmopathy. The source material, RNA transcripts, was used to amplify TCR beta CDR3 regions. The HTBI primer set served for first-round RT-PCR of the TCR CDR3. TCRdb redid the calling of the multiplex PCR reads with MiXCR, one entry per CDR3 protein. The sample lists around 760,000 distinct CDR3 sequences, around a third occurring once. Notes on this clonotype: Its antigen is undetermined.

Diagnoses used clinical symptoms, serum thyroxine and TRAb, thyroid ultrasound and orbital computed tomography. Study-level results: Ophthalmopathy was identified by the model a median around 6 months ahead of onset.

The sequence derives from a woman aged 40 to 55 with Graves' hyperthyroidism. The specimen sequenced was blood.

The CDR3 protein is CAISESMDSTTEAFF. CDR3 coding DNA: TGTGCCATCAGTGAGTCCATGGACAGCACCACTGAAGCTTTCTTT. The chain combines TRBV10-3 with TRBJ1-1, with a weak D call TRBD1 (6 bases). Germline CDR1 ENHRY, CDR2 SYGVKD. This CDR3 spans 15 amino acids. Trimming removed 0 bases from V and 4 bases from J, with 12 bases in between.